These 16 T cell receptor beta chains came from one sample sequenced in a study of T cell responses to AZD1222 COVID-19 vaccine. Profiling relied on immunoSEQ multiplex PCR, and the TCRdb table lists in-frame clones only, not all of them. Of around 150,000 clones listed, around 90% are singletons. The sample in question was peripheral blood, obtained on day 0 of AZD1222 vaccination. These receptors were obtained from an adult in good health.

The V and J genes are TRBV15 and TRBJ1-2, with 7 positions matching TRBD1. Trimming took 5 bases from V and 5 from J; bases not matched to a gene: 11. This CDR3 is 15 amino acids long. Germline V gives CDR1 LNHNV, CDR2 YYDKDF (reference sequence). As DNA, the CDR3 is TGTGCCACCAGCCCATCCGTCGACAGGGTTTATGGCTACACCTTC. Its translation: CATSPSVDRVYGYTF.

V and J are TRBV5-1 and TRBJ1-2, with 10 bases matching TRBD1. The V gene's germline CDR1 is SGHRS and CDR2 YFSETQ. The CDR3 runs 15 residues. With 2 bases clipped from V and 7 bases from J, the junction kept 8 bases outside the gene matches. The CDR3 loop is CASSLTGTGAAGYTF. DNA of the CDR3: TGCGCCAGCAGCTTAACCGGGACAGGGGCGGCTGGCTACACCTTC. The full variable domain, rest sourced from reference TRBV5-1 and TRBJ1-2, is KAGVTQTPRYLIKTRGQQVTLSCSPISGHRSVSWYQQTPGQGLQFLFEYFSETQRNKGNFPGRFSGRQFSNSRSEMNVSTLELGDSALYLCASSLTGTGAAGYTFGSGTRLTVV.

This rearrangement joins TRBV28 to TRBJ2-7; 8 nucleotides align to TRBD1. Trimming cost V 5 bases and J 3 bases; bases outside gene matches: 6. The CDR3 covers 14 residues. Germline CDR1 and CDR2: MDHEN and SYDVKM. This chain's CDR3 is CASSPRTGLYEQYF. CDR3 bases: TGTGCCAGCAGTCCCCGGACAGGGCTCTACGAGCAGTACTTC. Combining the CDR3 with reference TRBV28 and TRBJ2-7 gives the whole variable domain DVKVTQSSRYLVKRTGEKVFLECVQDMDHENMFWYRQDPGLGLRLIYFSYDVKMKEKGDIPEGYSVSREKKERFSLILESASTNQTSMYLCASSPRTGLYEQYFGPGTRLTVT.

V is TRBV27 and J is TRBJ1-5; D unclear. Trimming cost V 4 bases and J 6 bases, with 10 bases left between them. The CDR3 runs 13 residues. The germline V gene encodes CDR1 MNHEY and CDR2 SMNVEV (reference sequence). CDR3 in DNA: TGTGCCAGCAGTTGGAGCAACGGTCAGCCCCAGCATTTT. Residues: CASSWSNGQPQHF.

This clone was picked up one time. The chain carries TRBV27 and TRBJ2-1; D possibly corresponds to TRBD1 (7 bases). V lost 2 bases to trimming and J lost 4 bases, with 9 bases between them. The CDR3 extends over 14 amino acids. Per the germline V gene, CDR1 is MNHEY and CDR2 is SMNVEV (reference sequence). CDR3 coding DNA: TGTGCCAGCAGTTTACAGGGGGGATACAATGAGCAGTTCTTC. Translating gives CASSLQGGYNEQFF.

This chain links TRBV19 with TRBJ2-1; D remains unclear. Germline-derived CDR1 and CDR2 are LNHDA and SQIVND (reference sequence). V lost 4 bases, J lost 7 bases, and 5 bases lay in between. The CDR3 has 11 amino acids. In nucleotides, the CDR3 is TGTGCCAGTAGTAGCCTAAATGAGCAGTTCTTC. Amino acid sequence: CASSSLNEQFF.

The gene calls are TRBV18 and TRBJ2-2; D is possibly TRBD1 (5 bases). Germline lookup yields CDR1 KGHSH and CDR2 LQKENI. The CDR3 runs to 15 residues. Trimming left V 0 bases short and J 4 bases short, with 9 bases between. The CDR3 here is CASSPPSRATGELFF. The CDR3 DNA reads as TGTGCCAGCTCACCACCAAGCAGGGCCACCGGGGAGCTGTTTTTT.

This clone was counted a few times. The CDR3 coding sequence is TGTGCCAGCAGCTACCGGAGGGGGCCCCAGCATTTT. As protein: CASSYRRGPQHF. The chain couples TRBV6-5 to TRBJ1-5, with D perhaps TRBD1 (5 bases). Trimming removed 6 bases from V and 9 bases from J, with 12 bases in between. Germline V gives CDR1 MNHEY, CDR2 SVGAGI. The CDR3 consists of 12 residues.

This clone was observed a few times. This rearrangement joins TRBV9 to TRBJ1-6; 7 bases match TRBD1. The V gene end was trimmed by 0 bases and the J gene end by 7 bases; junction bases not matched to a gene: 10. Germline CDR1 SGDLS, CDR2 YYNGEE. The CDR3 consists of 17 residues. CDR3 residues: CASSVGPRDSENSPLHF. The CDR3 nucleotides are TGTGCCAGCAGCGTAGGCCCCCGGGACAGCGAAAATTCACCCCTCCACTTT.

The chain recombines TRBV19 with TRBJ1-5; D perhaps matches TRBD1 (5 bases). The V gene's germline CDR1 is LNHDA and CDR2 SQIVND (reference sequence). The CDR3 loop spans 15 amino acids. Trimming removed 3 bases at V and 0 bases at J, with 9 bases between. CDR3 protein: CASSIDGGSNQPQHF. The CDR3 DNA sequence: TGTGCCAGTAGTATCGATGGGGGTAGCAATCAGCCCCAGCATTTT.

This rearrangement joins TRBV5-6 to TRBJ1-1; D is uncertain. Trimming took off 4 bases at V and 4 bases at J, with 17 bases between the two ends. CDR1 SGHDT and CDR2 YYEEEE come from the germline V gene. The CDR3 has 15 residues. In DNA, the CDR3 is TGTGCCAGCAGCCCCCCGGGTTCCCTGCCCACTGAAGCTTTCTTT. This gives the protein CASSPPGSLPTEAFF.

CDR3 bases: TGTGCCAGCTCAAGACAGGGGGACTATGGCTACACCTTC. Protein: CASSRQGDYGYTF. V is TRBV18 and J is TRBJ1-2; 9 positions agree with TRBD1. This CDR3 is 13 amino acids long. The ends lost 5 bases at V and 3 bases at J; junction bases unmatched: 1. Germline V lookup: CDR1 KGHSH, CDR2 LQKENI.

This clone came up once. The rearrangement links TRBV6-5 to TRBJ1-1; tentative D call: TRBD1 (5 bases). The germline V gene has CDR1 MNHEY and CDR2 SVGAGI. The CDR3 contains 12 residues. With 6 bases removed from V and 6 bases from J, the gap between germline ends came to 11 bases. In nucleotides, the CDR3 is TGTGCCAGCAGGCAGGGCGGGCCTGAAGCTTTCTTT. Translation: CASRQGGPEAFF.

Only one count was recorded for this clone. The chain is built from TRBV2 and TRBJ1-5; 7 bases are a match to TRBD1. The germline V gene encodes CDR1 SNHLY and CDR2 FYNNEI. The trim removed 5 bases at V and 0 bases at J, leaving 4 bases unmatched. CDR3 length: 15 amino acids. The CDR3 nucleotides are TGTGCCAGCAGTTCCGGGACAGTTAGCAATCAGCCCCAGCATTTT. Translation: CASSSGTVSNQPQHF.

The chain employs TRBV19 and TRBJ1-1; the D is unclear. This CDR3 spans 12 amino acids. Germline CDR1 reads LNHDA; CDR2 reads SQIVND (reference sequence). V was cut by 5 bases and J by 3 bases, with 7 bases left in between. CDR3 nucleotides: TGTGCCAGTAGTGCCGGGTACACTGAAGCTTTCTTT. The encoded protein is CASSAGYTEAFF.

This clone is a singleton in its sample. V usage is TRBV11-2 and J usage is TRBJ2-7, with a tentative D call TRBD1 (6 bases). The germline V gene has CDR1 SGHAT and CDR2 FQNNGV. The germline V and J ends were trimmed by 2 bases and 0 bases, with 14 bases remaining between them. This CDR3 has 16 amino acids. CDR3 coding DNA: TGTGCCAGCAGCTTAACTGGGACAAGGAGCTCCTACGAGCAGTACTTC. Translation gives CASSLTGTRSSYEQYF.